This T cell receptor beta chain stems from a study of CD8 T cells in ankylosing spondylitis (dated by TCRdb to 2017 to 2019). Describing the broader study: The study set out to find disease-linked TCR variants by profiling T cell receptor beta repertoires in ankylosing spondylitis patients and healthy donors. Samples of peripheral blood were taken, and for ankylosing spondylitis patients, synovial fluid was collected as well. The full study cohort comprised about 25 ankylosing spondylitis patients and 110 or so healthy donors.

The data were produced on an Illumina HiSeq 2500. TCR beta libraries were prepared by quantitative 5'-RACE with molecular barcodes. The source study handled its data this way. A new computational method, built on a probabilistic model of VDJ rearrangement, was used to identify disease-linked TCR variants. TCRdb reprocessing: public reads trimmed at Q25 with fastp, clones called with MiXCR, in-frame beta chains kept. Each entry merges the rows of one CDR3 protein and shows their most common DNA and genes. The V and J calls and clone size are TCRdb's, not the authors'. This sample holds around 390,000 distinct CDR3 sequences; approximately 20% were observed only once. The ten largest clones capture about 17% of the sample. The investigation overall reported the following: Blood from ankylosing spondylitis patients appeared to be characterized by a TCR beta motif composed of eight or nine highly homologous amino acid variants. A CD8+ phenotype was shown by the disease-linked clones, which were found at relatively low frequencies in peripheral blood. According to the report, matched synovial fluid samples from ankylosing spondylitis patients were significantly enriched for the disease-linked clones. Some of the motif variants had been reported before in the synovial fluid and blood of reactive arthritis patients, a finding that suggests common disease-initiation mechanisms.

The germline V gene gives CDR1 as MNHEY and CDR2 as SVGEGT. After removal of 2 bases from V and 12 bases from J, the junction retains 13 bases not matched to a gene. Including the terminal cysteine and phenylalanine, the CDR3 comprises 16 residues. Only the CDR3 part of the read is kept: 48 bases, read in frame from the first base. Comment on this clonotype: The specificity of this receptor is unknown. No much larger clone is present one base from it, and per-base qualities are unavailable.

This sequence uses TRBV6-2 or TRBV6-3 and TRBJ2-1, with 10 central nucleotides matching TRBD1. The sequenced material came from blood, either unsorted or a sorted T cell fraction (not recorded which). This sequence was found in a male donor with ankylosing spondylitis. The CDR3 loop reads CASSYGTGEMIRGQFF. The bases are TGTGCCAGCAGTTACGGGACAGGGGAGATGATAAGGGGGCAGTTCTTC.